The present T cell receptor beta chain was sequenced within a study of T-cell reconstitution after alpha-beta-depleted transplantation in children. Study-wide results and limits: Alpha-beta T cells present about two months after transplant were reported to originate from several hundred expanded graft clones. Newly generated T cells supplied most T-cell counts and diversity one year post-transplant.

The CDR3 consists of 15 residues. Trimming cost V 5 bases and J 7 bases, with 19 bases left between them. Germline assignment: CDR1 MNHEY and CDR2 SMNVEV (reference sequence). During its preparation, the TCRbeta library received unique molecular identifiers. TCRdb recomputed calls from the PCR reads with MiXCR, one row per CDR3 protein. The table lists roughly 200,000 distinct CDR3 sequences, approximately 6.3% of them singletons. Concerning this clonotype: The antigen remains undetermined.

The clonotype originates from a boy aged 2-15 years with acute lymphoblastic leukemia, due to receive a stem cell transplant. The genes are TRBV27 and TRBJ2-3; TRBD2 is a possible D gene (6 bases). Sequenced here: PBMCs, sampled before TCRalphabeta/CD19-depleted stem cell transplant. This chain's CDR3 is CASSLRLASDNTQYF. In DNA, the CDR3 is TGTGCCAGCAGTCTAAGGTTGGCTAGCGACAATACGCAGTATTTT.